This T cell receptor (beta chain) was recovered during a study of response to subunit inactivated influenza vaccine. This clonotype was observed at least ten times. The CDR3 loop spans 14 amino acids. Germline lookup yields CDR1 SGHTA and CDR2 FQGNSA. Trimming left V 5 bases short and J 2 bases short, with 13 bases between. TCRdb reprocessed the RT-PCR reads via MiXCR and lists one record per CDR3 protein. This sample yields 500,000 to 550,000 distinct CDR3 sequences, of which about 7.2% are seen a single time; about 12% belongs to the top ten. The receptor was isolated from a man aged 50 to 75 who received an inactivated influenza vaccine. The rearrangement uses TRBV7-2 and TRBJ2-7, with D perhaps TRBD2 (7 bases). This sample comprised PBMCs from blood, obtained approximately 25 months after vaccination. DNA of the CDR3: TGTGCCAGCAGCCAAGGAGGGGGGGCCTACGAGCAGTACTTC. Protein product: CASSQGGGAYEQYF.